A selection of T cell receptor beta chains follows, all from one sample in a study of PD-L1 blockade in urothelial cancer. Clones were read by immunoSEQ multiplex PCR, and TCRdb kept only the in-frame ones, dropping some. The table includes 100,000 to 150,000 clones, more than 70% detected once. Specimen: PBMCs, collected around atezolizumab (anti-PD-L1) treatment. The receptors come from a man aged 50 to 59 with urothelial cancer. The CDR3 runs from the conserved cysteine through the conserved F or W. The D gene is left open where the match is weak. Expanded clones are given a class, and other clones once, few, many or no size at all.

clone_size,d_call,v_call,j_call,cdr3_nt,cdr3_aa
.,TRBD1,TRBV18,TRBJ1-1,TGTGCCACCTTACAGGGGAGGAACACTGAAGCTTTCTTT,CATLQGRNTEAFF
.,.,TRBV9,TRBJ1-3,TGTGCCAGCAGCCCCCGGGGAAACACCATATATTTT,CASSPRGNTIYF
.,.,TRBV9,TRBJ2-3,TGTGCCAGCAGCGTAGATCGGATTGACTGGCGCGGGGTGGTAGATACGCAGTATTTT,CASSVDRIDWRGVVDTQYF
.,TRBD2,TRBV28,TRBJ2-7,TGTGCCAGCAGTCAGAGCGGGAGCTGGGTCTACGAGCAGTACTTC,CASSQSGSWVYEQYF
.,.,TRBV2,TRBJ1-4,TGTGCCAGCAGTGGGGGCGCTGGGGGCGAAGGGGAAAAACTGTTTTTT,CASSGGAGGEGEKLFF
.,.,TRBV5-1,TRBJ1-5,TGCGCCAGCAGCTTGGACAGAAATCAGCCCCAGCATTTT,CASSLDRNQPQHF
.,.,TRBV7-2,TRBJ2-3,TGTGCCAGCAGCTTAGGCTTCGTGACTAGCACAGATACGCAGTATTTT,CASSLGFVTSTDTQYF
.,.,TRBV30,TRBJ1-1,TGTGCTTGCGTCGTTGGCACTGAAGCTTTCTTT,CACVVGTEAFF
.,TRBD1,TRBV7-2,TRBJ2-3,TGTGCCAGCAGCTTAGCGACAGGGACAGATACGCAGTATTTT,CASSLATGTDTQYF
.,.,TRBV29-1,TRBJ1-1,TGCAGCGTTAGCCACTTGAACACTGAAGCTTTCTTT,CSVSHLNTEAFF
few,.,TRBV4-1,TRBJ2-1,TGCGCCAGCAGCCGACTAGAATCCGTTGAGCAGTTCTTC,CASSRLESVEQFF
.,TRBD2,TRBV7-2,TRBJ2-1,TGTGCCAGCAGCTCTAGAGGACTAGCGGTAACGTCCTACAATGAGCAGTTCTTC,CASSSRGLAVTSYNEQFF
.,TRBD1,TRBV5-6,TRBJ1-2,TGTGCCAGCAGCTTTGGACAGGAGCCTTTCTATGGCTACACCTTC,CASSFGQEPFYGYTF
.,.,TRBV5-1,TRBJ2-7,TGCGCCAGCAGCTTGGCCGACGGGGGGCCGAGCTCCTACGAGCAGTACTTC,CASSLADGGPSSYEQYF
.,TRBD2,TRBV7-3,TRBJ2-1,TGTGCCAGCAGCCGGAGCGGGGGGTCCTACAATGAGCAGTTCTTC,CASSRSGGSYNEQFF
.,.,TRBV11-1,TRBJ2-7,TGTGCCAGCAGCTTAGTTGCGGTCCCCGAGCAGTACTTC,CASSLVAVPEQYF
.,TRBD1,TRBV29-1,TRBJ1-1,TGCAGCGTTACCATTTCAGGGGGCGGCCAAAAAGCTTTCTTT,CSVTISGGGQKAFF
.,.,TRBV11-2,TRBJ2-7,TGTGCCAGCAGCTCGAGACCTAGATCCTACGAGCAGTACTTC,CASSSRPRSYEQYF
.,TRBD2,TRBV9,TRBJ2-1,TGTGCCAGCAGCGTAGGGGTAGCGGGACTGGAAGGTGAGCAGTTCTTC,CASSVGVAGLEGEQFF
.,TRBD1,TRBV7-3,TRBJ1-6,TGTGCCAGCAGCTCGTCGGGGACAGAAAATTCACCCCTCCACTTT,CASSSSGTENSPLHF
.,.,TRBV7-3,TRBJ1-5,TGTGCCAGCAGCTTACGGGTCGATCGGATTAGCAATCAGCCCCAGCATTTT,CASSLRVDRISNQPQHF
.,TRBD1,TRBV30,TRBJ1-5,TGTGCCTGGGCATCGACAGGGGGCAATCAGCCCCAGCATTTT,CAWASTGGNQPQHF
.,.,TRBV9,TRBJ2-3,TGTGCCAGCAGCGTAGAGGTCGGGGATACGCAGTATTTT,CASSVEVGDTQYF
.,.,TRBV19,TRBJ2-7,TGTGCCAGTAGTATACGAGGGGGAAACTACGAGCAGTACTTC,CASSIRGGNYEQYF
.,TRBD2,TRBV10-1,TRBJ2-3,TGCGCCAGCAGTGAGGCGACTAGCGGGAGGTGTGCAGATACGCAGTATTTT,CASSEATSGRCADTQYF
once,.,TRBV7-6,TRBJ2-1,TGTGCCAGCAGCTTAGACAGGGCCAATGAGCAGTTCTTC,CASSLDRANEQFF
.,TRBD1,TRBV18,TRBJ2-4,TGTGCCAGCTCGATAACCGAGGGACAGGGGAACATTCAGTACTTC,CASSITEGQGNIQYF
.,.,TRBV28,TRBJ1-2,TGTGCCAGCAGTTCGTACACCTCGGGCTATGGCTACACCTTC,CASSSYTSGYGYTF
.,TRBD2,TRBV2,TRBJ2-5,TGTGCCAGCACCCCGGTTTATAGCGGGGTCCAAGAGACCCAGTACTTC,CASTPVYSGVQETQYF
.,.,TRBV10-3,TRBJ2-3,TGTGCCATCCAGGGCGGCGGTAGCACAGATACGCAGTATTTT,CAIQGGGSTDTQYF
.,.,TRBV27,TRBJ1-4,TGTGCCAGCAGTTTAATTAATAGAGGGGGTGAAAAACTGTTTTTT,CASSLINRGGEKLFF
.,.,TRBV6-1,TRBJ2-7,TGTGCCGCCCCGGGGGGCGGTACCTACGAGCAGTACTTC,CAAPGGGTYEQYF
.,TRBD1,TRBV28,TRBJ1-3,TGTGCCAGCGTCTACCGAGGGGCGACAGGGGTGAACACCATATATTTT,CASVYRGATGVNTIYF
once,TRBD1,TRBV11-3,TRBJ2-5,TGTGCCAGCAGCCGAGGGGGCGAAGAGACCCAGTACTTC,CASSRGGEETQYF
.,.,TRBV2,TRBJ2-1,TGTGCCAGCAATCAGGGGCGGAATGAGCAGTTCTTC,CASNQGRNEQFF
.,.,TRBV15,TRBJ2-3,TGTGCCACCAGCAGAGATCTTACAACAGATACGCAGTATTTT,CATSRDLTTDTQYF
few,TRBD2,TRBV27,TRBJ2-7,TGTGCCAGCAGTCCGACTAGCGGGAGCCTATTTGTCTACGAGCAGTACTTC,CASSPTSGSLFVYEQYF
.,.,TRBV7-2,TRBJ1-1,TGTGCCAGCAGCTTAGCCGGCAGGGGCGGTGAAGCTTTCTTT,CASSLAGRGGEAFF
.,TRBD2,TRBV6-6,TRBJ2-7,TGTGCCAGCCGACTAGCGGGAGAAGCCTACGAGCAGTACTTC,CASRLAGEAYEQYF
.,TRBD2,TRBV4-1,TRBJ2-3,TGCGCCAGCAGCGGTAGCGGGAGACTGACAGATACGCAGTATTTT,CASSGSGRLTDTQYF
.,TRBD1,TRBV19,TRBJ1-5,TGTGCCAGTAGTGGGACAGGGAATCAGCCCCAGCATTTT,CASSGTGNQPQHF
.,.,TRBV28,TRBJ2-3,TGTGCCAGCAGTTGGAGGGGCCAACCAGAAGATACGCAGTATTTT,CASSWRGQPEDTQYF